A single sample is the source of the 20 T cell receptor beta chains below, sequenced in a study of cytomegalovirus exposure and HLA in healthy donors. TCRdb's table, derived via immunoSEQ multiplex PCR, lists solely in-frame clones and lacks some. The sample comprises 140,000 or so clones, about 91% of which are singletons, and approximately 9.2% rests with the top ten. The sequenced sample was PBMCs. These receptors were obtained from a woman aged 18-30 years in good health and CMV-seropositive.

The table lists this clone with many counts. The chain uses TRBV6-5 and TRBJ2-7; TRBD2 might be the D (6 bases). Trimming removed 6 bases at V and 2 bases at J, with 11 bases between. CDR1 and CDR2 from the germline V gene are MNHEY and SVGAGI. CDR3 length: 13 residues. The CDR3 nucleotides read TGTGCCAGCAGGGAGGGTGTTCCCTACGAGCAGTACTTC. Its protein product is CASREGVPYEQYF.

The chain uses TRBV5-1 and TRBJ2-4, with 13 nucleotides matching TRBD2. Germline V gene data show CDR1 as SGHRS and CDR2 as YFSETQ. V shed 1 base and J 2 bases; nucleotides not matched to a gene: 3. The CDR3 length is 17 residues. In DNA, the CDR3 is TGCGCCAGCAGCTTGACTAGCGGGGGGGCCTCCAAAAACATTCAGTACTTC. As protein: CASSLTSGGASKNIQYF.

The genes are TRBV28 and TRBJ2-7; 11 nucleotides agree with TRBD1. From germline, CDR1 is MDHEN and CDR2 SYDVKM. This CDR3 is 14 amino acids long. Trimming at V came to 6 bases and at J to 3 bases, leaving 4 bases not matched to a gene. The chain's CDR3 is CASRRTGGGYEQYF. For the CDR3, the DNA is TGTGCCAGCAGAAGGACAGGGGGCGGCTACGAGCAGTACTTC.

The V gene is TRBV2, the J gene TRBJ1-6, with TRBD1 as a possible D gene (5 bases). The V end lost 0 bases, the J end lost 7 bases, and 7 bases lay between the germline ends. This CDR3 is 14 amino acids long. Germline CDR1 SNHLY, CDR2 FYNNEI. The CDR3 region has the DNA TGTGCCAGCAGTGAAGCGGGGGGAAATTCACCCCTCCACTTT. Translation gives CASSEAGGNSPLHF.

The J gene is TRBJ1-5, the V gene TRBV27; TRBD1 agrees at 9 bases. CDR1 and CDR2 from the germline V gene are MNHEY and SMNVEV (reference sequence). The ends lost 5 bases at V and 15 bases at J; junction bases unmatched: 11. The CDR3 sequence is 13 residues long. The CDR3 DNA reads as TGTGCCAGCAGTCTGAACAGGGGGCTGGGTCTGCATTTT. This sequence encodes CASSLNRGLGLHF.

The J gene is TRBJ2-7, the V gene TRBV30; 8 positions agree with TRBD1. The germline gives CDR1 GTSNPN, CDR2 SVGIG (reference sequence). The CDR3 runs to 15 residues. After removal of 3 bases from V and 2 bases from J, the junction contained 9 bases not matched to a gene. CDR3 in DNA: TGTGCCTGGAGGCAAGGGCGGACAGGGCCCTACGAGCAGTACTTC. Protein product: CAWRQGRTGPYEQYF.

The genes are TRBV5-1 and TRBJ2-2, with D perhaps matching TRBD2 (5 bases). The germline V gene encodes CDR1 SGHRS and CDR2 YFSETQ. The germline V and J ends were trimmed by 1 base and 4 bases, with 11 bases remaining between them. This CDR3 is built from 15 residues. The CDR3 loop reads CASSLSGVGTGELFF. The CDR3 coding sequence is TGCGCCAGCAGCTTGTCCGGGGTTGGCACCGGGGAGCTGTTTTTT.

This chain connects TRBV27 to TRBJ1-2; D is possibly TRBD1 (6 bases). This CDR3 spans 13 amino acids. Germline CDR1 reads MNHEY; CDR2 reads SMNVEV (reference sequence). Between the trimmed V and J ends, which lost 7 bases and 7 bases, there was a span of 16 bases. In DNA, the CDR3 is TGTGCCAGCACGACAGCAGGGGCTCGTGGCTACACCTTC. It translates to CASTTAGARGYTF.

In this sample, this clone turned up a few times. The V gene is TRBV28, the J gene TRBJ1-3; 8 nucleotides line up with TRBD1. The J segment lost 0 bases and the V segment lost 3 bases, leaving 7 bases of the junction unmatched. This CDR3 is built from 17 residues. The germline V gene encodes CDR1 MDHEN and CDR2 SYDVKM. DNA for the CDR3: TGTGCCAGCAGTTTCCTGGCAGGGGGCAGCTCTGGAAACACCATATATTTT. Protein product: CASSFLAGGSSGNTIYF.

The rearrangement links TRBV11-3 to TRBJ1-1, with 8 bases that match TRBD1. The CDR3 totals 16 residues. Germline CDR1 is SGHNT and CDR2 is YENEEA. J was trimmed by 3 bases and V by 3 bases; bases with no gene match: 9. CDR3 sequence: CASSFADRGHDTEAFF. CDR3 nucleotides: TGTGCCAGCAGCTTCGCAGACAGGGGACATGACACTGAAGCTTTCTTT. Full variable domain (remainder filled in from reference TRBV11-3 and TRBJ1-1): EAGVVQSPRYKIIEKKQPVAFWCNPISGHNTLYWYLQNLGQGPELLIRYENEEAVDDSQLPKDRFSAERLKGVDSTLKIQPAELGDSAVYLCASSFADRGHDTEAFFGQGTRLTVV.

Concerning this clone itself: An end of the junction does not agree with germline; a read error may underlie this. The CDR3 loop reads CASSPGAMGTGELFF. CDR3 bases: TGTGCTAGCAGCCCAGGGGCTATGGGCACCGGGGAGCTGTTTTTT. J is TRBJ2-2 and V is TRBV7-7; D perhaps matches TRBD1 (6 bases). Germline-derived CDR1 and CDR2 are SSHAT and FNYEAQ (reference sequence). This CDR3 has 15 residues. The whole variable domain, filled in from reference TRBV7-7 and TRBJ2-2, reads GAGVSQSPRYKVTKRGQDVTLRCDPISSHATLYWYQQALGQGPEFLTYFNYEAQPDKSGLPSDRFSAERPEGSISTLTIQRTEQRDSAMYRCASSPGAMGTGELFFGEGSRLTVL.

The genes are TRBV27 and TRBJ1-6; weak D call: TRBD1 (5 bases). Trimming cost V 3 bases and J 7 bases, with 10 bases left between them. The CDR3 runs 14 residues. Per the germline V gene, CDR1 is MNHEY and CDR2 is SMNVEV (reference sequence). CDR3 in DNA: TGTGCCAGCAGTTTCCCAACAGGAAATTCACCCCTCCACTTT. This encodes CASSFPTGNSPLHF.

The chain links TRBV5-4 to TRBJ2-5; tentatively, D is TRBD1 (5 bases). This CDR3 spans 14 amino acids. Germline CDR1 and CDR2: SGHNT and YYREEE (reference sequence). V was clipped by 0 bases and J by 5 bases, with 11 bases between them. The CDR3 loop is CASSLGQGEETQYF. In nucleotides, the CDR3 is TGTGCCAGCAGCTTGGGTCAGGGCGAGGAGACCCAGTACTTC. The full variable domain, its missing parts supplied by reference TRBV5-4 and TRBJ2-5, is ETGVTQSPTHLIKTRGQQVTLRCSSQSGHNTVSWYQQALGQGPQFIFQYYREEENGRGNFPPRFSGLQFPNYSSELNVNALELDDSALYLCASSLGQGEETQYFGPGTRLLVL.

The chain uses TRBV4-3 and TRBJ1-2; D is ambiguous. The CDR3 is made up of 15 amino acids. Between the trimmed V and J ends, which lost 8 bases and 6 bases, there was a span of 22 bases. CDR1 is LGHNA, CDR2 YSLEER, per germline. The DNA of the CDR3 is TGCGCCAGCTCCCCCTTAAGTTCGCTACTTAATGGCTACACCTTC. Amino acid sequence: CASSPLSSLLNGYTF.

This clone showed up just once. The rearrangement uses TRBV28 and TRBJ1-4; no clear D. The germline gives CDR1 MDHEN, CDR2 SYDVKM. CDR3 length: 15 residues. V shed 6 bases and J shed 4 bases, with 15 bases lying between them. DNA for the CDR3: TGTGCCAGCAGAGTGACGACTGCCTTTAATGAAAAACTGTTTTTT. Translation: CASRVTTAFNEKLFF.

The CDR3, as DNA: TGTGCCAGCAGCACCCTCCCGGGTCCGGAGACCCAGTACTTC. It specifies CASSTLPGPETQYF. The chain combines TRBV7-3 with TRBJ2-5; D is unclear. From germline, CDR1 is SGHTA and CDR2 FQGTGA. Trimming removed 5 bases at V and 5 bases at J, with 15 bases between. This CDR3 spans 14 amino acids.

V is TRBV5-6 and J is TRBJ2-1, with 9 bases that match TRBD2. Germline CDR1 is SGHDT and CDR2 is YYEEEE. Germline trimming cut 2 bases from V and 2 bases from J; bases unmatched to any gene: 11. CDR3 length: 18 amino acids. DNA of the CDR3: TGTGCCAGCAGCTTTCCCAAGGGTCTAGCGGGACCCTACAATGAGCAGTTCTTC. As protein: CASSFPKGLAGPYNEQFF.

The rearrangement uses TRBV5-1 and TRBJ2-3, with 9 bases matching TRBD1. The length of the CDR3 is 16 residues. In germline, CDR1 is SGHRS, CDR2 YFSETQ. Losses at the gene ends were 4 bases for V and 5 bases for J; bases not matched to a gene: 11. This CDR3 reads CASSHGTGNFRDTQYF. The CDR3 nucleotides read TGCGCCAGCAGCCATGGGACAGGGAACTTCAGAGATACGCAGTATTTT.

This chain joins TRBV10-1 and TRBJ2-7; D gene ambiguous. Per germline, CDR1 WNHNN and CDR2 SYGVQD (reference sequence). The length of the CDR3 is 15 residues. Trimming took off 0 bases at V and 3 bases at J, with 12 bases between the two ends. DNA for the CDR3: TGCGCCAGCAGTGAGTCTGCGGCGGTGTTCTACGAGCAGTACTTC. Its translation: CASSESAAVFYEQYF.

V and J are TRBV28 and TRBJ1-6, with D perhaps matching TRBD1 (6 bases). Germline CDR1 is MDHEN and CDR2 is SYDVKM. Trimming removed 1 base at V and 10 bases at J, with 23 bases between. The CDR3 is 18 residues long. This CDR3 is CASSLSLPGTYSSSPLHF. CDR3 DNA sequence: TGTGCCAGCAGTTTATCGCTACCCGGGACATACTCTTCATCACCCCTCCACTTT.